These 26 T cell receptor beta chains share one sample of origin, sequenced in a study of OX40 agonist ivuxolimab in advanced cancers. Profiled with immunoSEQ multiplex PCR; TCRdb holds only in-frame clones, not every one. The sample carries tens of thousands of clones, approximately 79% recorded once. The specimen comprised CD4+ or CD8+ T cells sorted from blood, sampled in a trial of the OX40 agonist ivuxolimab. These receptors came from an adult with an advanced solid tumor such as melanoma, head and neck, liver or kidney cancer.

This chain links TRBV18 with TRBJ1-2, with TRBD1 matching 10 bases. V shed 3 bases and J 8 bases; nucleotides not matched to a gene: 3. The CDR3 loop spans 13 amino acids. CDR1 is KGHSH and CDR2 is LQKENI in the germline V gene. DNA for the CDR3: TGTGCCAGCTCACCGGGACAGGGGAACGGCTACACCTTC. Translation: CASSPGQGNGYTF.

This clone was seen a few times. V gene TRBV14 combines with J gene TRBJ2-1; 10 nucleotides line up with TRBD1. The ends lost 7 bases at V and 8 bases at J; junction bases unmatched: 11. The CDR3 extends over 15 amino acids. CDR1 and CDR2 from the germline V gene are SGHDN and FVKESK. CDR3 loop: CASNDMDRGGDEQFF. The CDR3, as DNA: TGTGCCAGCAATGACATGGACAGGGGGGGCGATGAGCAGTTCTTC.

V is TRBV19 and J is TRBJ1-3; possible D gene TRBD1, 5 bases. Germline CDR1 is LNHDA and CDR2 is SQIVND (reference sequence). The germline V and J ends were trimmed by 5 bases and 0 bases, with 8 bases remaining between them. This CDR3 region has 14 residues. CDR3 sequence: CASSGTVSGNTIYF. The DNA for the CDR3 is TGTGCCAGTAGTGGGACCGTCTCTGGAAACACCATATATTTT.

The rearrangement joins TRBV6-6 to TRBJ1-2; possibly TRBD1 for D (6 bases). With 6 bases removed from V and 3 bases from J, the gap between germline ends came to 14 bases. The CDR3 runs to 14 residues. CDR1 MNHNY and CDR2 SVGAGI come from the germline V gene (reference sequence). The CDR3 region has the DNA TGTGCCAGCAGAAACAGGGAATTGGACTATGGCTACACCTTC. Protein product: CASRNRELDYGYTF.

The rearrangement links TRBV5-8 to TRBJ1-2; D not resolved. CDR1 and CDR2 (germline): SGHTS, YDEGEE. V shed 1 base and J shed 4 bases, with 8 bases lying between them. The CDR3 runs 13 residues. CDR3 nucleotide sequence: TGTGCCAGCAGCTTGCAGATCAGCTATGGCTACACCTTC. Protein sequence: CASSLQISYGYTF.

This chain joins TRBV29-1 and TRBJ2-5, with D perhaps assigned TRBD1 or TRBD2 (5 bases each). V was trimmed by 4 bases and J by 1 base, leaving 10 bases between them. The CDR3 sequence is 13 residues long. Germline-derived CDR1 and CDR2 are SQVTM and ANQGSEA. The CDR3 here is CSVGRGTQETQYF. In DNA form, the CDR3 reads TGCAGCGTTGGAAGAGGGACCCAAGAGACCCAGTACTTC.

The chain employs TRBV11-2 and TRBJ2-2; tentative D call: TRBD1 (6 bases). Germline loops: CDR1 SGHAT, CDR2 FQNNGV. V dropped 1 base and J dropped 6 bases, with 15 bases sitting between them. The CDR3 consists of 16 residues. The CDR3 loop reads CASSLVAGVRSGELFF. The CDR3, as DNA: TGTGCCAGCAGCTTAGTTGCAGGGGTCCGTTCCGGGGAGCTGTTTTTT.

This clone appeared a single time. The chain couples TRBV18 to TRBJ2-5, with 7 bases fitting TRBD2. V gave up 5 bases and J gave up 4 bases; unmatched junction bases: 7. The CDR3 is 14 residues long. In germline, CDR1 is KGHSH, CDR2 LQKENI. The chain's CDR3 is CASSTRLALETQYF. CDR3 coding DNA: TGTGCCAGCTCAACCCGACTAGCTTTAGAGACCCAGTACTTC. The full variable domain, completed using reference TRBV18 and TRBJ2-5, is NAGVMQNPRHLVRRRGQEARLRCSPMKGHSHVYWYRQLPEEGLKFMVYLQKENIIDESGMPKERFSAEFPKEGPSILRIQQVVRGDSAAYFCASSTRLALETQYFGPGTRLLVL.

The chain is built from TRBV19 and TRBJ1-4; D not certain. The V gene lost 3 bases and the J gene lost 7 bases, with 12 bases spanning the gap. Germline CDR1 reads LNHDA; CDR2 reads SQIVND (reference sequence). The CDR3 extends over 14 amino acids. CDR3 amino acids: CASSIEMGVEKLFF. For the CDR3, the DNA is TGTGCCAGTAGTATTGAAATGGGAGTTGAAAAACTGTTTTTT.

V gene TRBV4-1 combines with J gene TRBJ2-1; 9 positions match TRBD2. This CDR3 has 14 residues. Trimming cost V 10 bases and J 8 bases; bases outside gene matches: 12. The V gene's germline CDR1 is MGHRA and CDR2 YSYEKL. CDR3 sequence: CATRAAGGPYEQFF. DNA of the CDR3: TGCGCCACGAGAGCTGCGGGAGGGCCCTATGAGCAGTTCTTC.

The chain couples TRBV19 to TRBJ1-2, with D possibly matching TRBD1 (5 bases). The CDR3 is 14 amino acids. V dropped 1 base and J dropped 8 bases, with 14 bases sitting between them. The germline V gene encodes CDR1 LNHDA and CDR2 SQIVND (reference sequence). CDR3 coding DNA: TGTGCCAGTAGTATAGCCCAGGGAAGTCAGGGCTACACCTTC. Protein sequence: CASSIAQGSQGYTF.

J is TRBJ2-7 and V is TRBV2; D remains ambiguous. V lost 7 bases and J lost 3, with 19 bases in between. Per germline, CDR1 SNHLY and CDR2 FYNNEI. This CDR3 comprises 15 residues. The CDR3 spells CASILTTWQSYEQYF. CDR3 DNA sequence: TGTGCCAGCATTCTTACGACGTGGCAGAGCTACGAGCAGTACTTC.

The CDR3 DNA is TGTGCCAGCAGCAGTGAACAGGGAGGCGAGCAGTACTTC. Amino acids: CASSSEQGGEQYF. The chain couples TRBV7-3 to TRBJ2-7; either TRBD1 or TRBD2 may supply D (6 bases each). From germline, CDR1 is SGHTA and CDR2 FQGTGA. V gave up 5 bases and J gave up 6 bases, with 14 bases separating them. The CDR3 sequence is 13 residues long.

The chain uses TRBV30 and TRBJ1-3; D is perhaps TRBD1 (5 bases). The CDR3 extends over 14 amino acids. Trimming removed 0 bases at V and 7 bases at J, with 13 bases between. Germline V gives CDR1 GTSNPN, CDR2 SVGIG (reference sequence). CDR3 in amino acids: CAWSVWARGNTIYF. CDR3 in DNA: TGTGCCTGGAGTGTATGGGCCCGGGGGAACACCATATATTTT. Looking up the rest from reference TRBV30 and TRBJ1-3 gives the full variable domain: SQTIHQWPATLVQPVGSPLSLECTVEGTSNPNLYWYRQAAGRGLQLLFYSVGIGQISSEVPQNLSASRPQDRQFILSSKKLLLSDSGFYLCAWSVWARGNTIYFGEGSWLTVV.

The chain has TRBV11-3 and TRBJ2-4; weak D call: TRBD2 (6 bases). V was clipped by 7 bases and J by 2 bases, with 21 bases between them. Per the germline V gene, CDR1 is SGHNT and CDR2 is YENEEA. The CDR3 is 17 amino acids. CDR3 sequence: CASIDPRREGSKNIQYF. The CDR3, as DNA: TGTGCCAGCATTGACCCACGGCGGGAAGGTTCCAAAAACATTCAGTACTTC.

This clone was observed once. The chain joins TRBV29-1 to TRBJ1-2; D perhaps matches TRBD1 (5 bases). The V and J ends lost 1 base and 8 bases respectively, with 11 bases between them. Germline CDR1 is SQVTM and CDR2 is ANQGSEA. This CDR3 is built from 12 residues. The DNA of the CDR3 is TGCAGCGTTGAAGGGGACGCCAAGGGCTACACCTTC. Its translation: CSVEGDAKGYTF.

CDR3 nucleotides: TGTGCCAGCTCATCGACAGGGAACTATGGCTACACCTTC. This sequence encodes CASSSTGNYGYTF. The gene calls are TRBV18 and TRBJ1-2; 7 nucleotides match TRBD1. CDR1 is KGHSH and CDR2 is LQKENI in the germline V gene. The J segment lost 2 bases and the V segment lost 5 bases, leaving 2 bases of the junction unmatched. CDR3 length: 13 amino acids.

The chain uses TRBV11-3 and TRBJ2-1; maybe TRBD1 (6 bases). CDR1 and CDR2 (germline): SGHNT, YENEEA. V dropped 3 bases and J dropped 1 base, with 16 bases sitting between them. This CDR3 is 17 amino acids long. This chain's CDR3 is CASSFMGALNSYNEQFF. The CDR3, as DNA: TGTGCCAGCAGCTTCATGGGGGCGTTGAATTCCTACAATGAGCAGTTCTTC.

The CDR3 protein is CSAKRQGRTNTGELFF. The DNA for the CDR3 is TGCAGCGCTAAGAGACAGGGGCGTACGAACACCGGGGAGCTGTTTTTT. The V gene is TRBV29-1, the J gene TRBJ2-2; 8 bases are a match to TRBD1. Germline lookup yields CDR1 SQVTM and CDR2 ANQGSEA. The CDR3 contains 16 residues. The V gene end was trimmed by 7 bases and the J gene end by 0 bases; junction bases not matched to a gene: 10.

This chain uses TRBV6-5 with TRBJ1-5, with no clear D. In germline, CDR1 is MNHEY, CDR2 SVGAGI. The CDR3 spans 16 residues. V was clipped by 0 bases and J by 4 bases, with 13 bases between them. The CDR3 spells CASSYSKSSTNQPQHF. CDR3 DNA sequence: TGTGCCAGCAGTTACTCGAAGTCCTCAACAAATCAGCCCCAGCATTTT.

This clone was seen only a few times. The chain is built from TRBV7-9 and TRBJ2-3; D is unclear. Trimming took 4 bases from V and 4 from J, leaving 12 bases between them. Per germline, CDR1 SEHNR and CDR2 FQNEAQ (reference sequence). The CDR3 loop spans 14 amino acids. CDR3 nucleotides: TGTGCCAGCAGCTCCCAGGCCGGCCCAGATACGCAGTATTTT. It specifies CASSSQAGPDTQYF.

This clone came up a few times. The chain links TRBV7-9 to TRBJ1-2; D gene uncertain. This CDR3 spans 11 amino acids. Trimming shortened V by 1 base and J by 8 bases, and 5 bases separated the two germline ends. Germline assignment: CDR1 SEHNR and CDR2 FQNEAQ (reference sequence). The CDR3, as DNA: TGTGCCAGCAGCTTAGGGGCAGGCTACACCTTC. Amino acid sequence: CASSLGAGYTF.

The chain links TRBV7-9 to TRBJ2-6; 7 bases fit TRBD1. CDR1 and CDR2 from the germline V gene are SEHNR and FQNEAQ (reference sequence). There are 15 residues in the CDR3. J was trimmed by 2 bases and V by 5 bases; bases with no gene match: 3. The CDR3 loop reads CASSPTGAGANVLTF. Here the CDR3 DNA reads TGTGCCAGCAGCCCCACAGGGGCTGGGGCCAACGTCCTGACTTTC.

This chain uses TRBV6-6 with TRBJ2-7, with D tentatively TRBD2 (5 bases). This CDR3 has 15 amino acids. Germline V gene lookup returns CDR1 MNHNY and CDR2 SVGAGI (reference sequence). V was trimmed by 2 bases and J by 3 bases, leaving 14 bases between them. The CDR3 DNA follows: TGTGCCAGCAGTTACAGAGGGTCGAACGGCTACGAGCAGTACTTC. Amino acid sequence: CASSYRGSNGYEQYF.

The chain carries TRBV19 and TRBJ1-3; D remains unclear. CDR3 length: 13 amino acids. The V end lost 6 bases, the J end lost 0 bases, and 6 bases lay between the germline ends. Germline assignment: CDR1 LNHDA and CDR2 SQIVND (reference sequence). DNA of the CDR3: TGTGCCAGTAGAAGACTCTCTGGAAACACCATATATTTT. Translated: CASRRLSGNTIYF.

The CDR3 protein is CASSHPLSEKLFF. Here the CDR3 DNA reads TGTGCCAGCAGCCATCCTCTCTCTGAAAAACTGTTTTTT. J is TRBJ1-4 and V is TRBV7-9, with D hard to call. Per germline, CDR1 SEHNR and CDR2 FQNEAQ (reference sequence). Trimming cost V 5 bases and J 7 bases, with 11 bases left between them. The CDR3 covers 13 residues.